What follows is one T cell receptor (beta chain) and its context. Treatment of the sample: over 15 received Ad26.COV2.S at low or high dose, single or two shots; several received placebo; per-sample allocation not given. The samples date from day 63 after the first vaccine or placebo injection. The data are from a study of Ad26.COV2.S vaccination and SARS-CoV-2 variants. Clones were sequenced by immunoSEQ multiplex PCR, and TCRdb holds only the in-frame ones, with some missing. The sample holds roughly 350,000 clones, around 89% seen once. Germline V CDR1 and CDR2: SGHVS, FQNEAQ. The CDR3 is 15 amino acids. Trimming removed 5 bases from V and 2 bases from J, with 16 bases in between.

J is TRBJ2-7 and V is TRBV7-8; D may be TRBD2 (7 bases). The sample consisted of peripheral blood, taken in a trial of Ad26.COV2.S vaccine versus placebo. This receptor was identified in a person between 18 and 65 years old who received the Ad26.COV2.S COVID-19 vaccine or a placebo. The CDR3 sequence is CASSPGGGGTYEQYF. The CDR3 nucleotides are TGTGCCAGCAGCCCTGGGGGAGGGGGTACCTACGAGCAGTACTTC.